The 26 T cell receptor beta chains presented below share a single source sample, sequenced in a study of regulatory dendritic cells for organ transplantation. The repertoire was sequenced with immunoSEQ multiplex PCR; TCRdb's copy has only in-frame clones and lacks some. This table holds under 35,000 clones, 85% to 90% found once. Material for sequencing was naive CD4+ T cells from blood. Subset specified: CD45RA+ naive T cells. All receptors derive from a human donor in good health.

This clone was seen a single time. CDR3 loop: CASSQTDRGFYGYTF. The CDR3 DNA reads TGCGCCAGCAGCCAAACGGACAGGGGGTTCTATGGCTACACCTTC. The V and J genes are TRBV4-3 and TRBJ1-2; 10 nucleotides match TRBD1. V trimming: 2 bases; J trimming: 4 bases; junction bases outside the gene matches: 4. The CDR3 is 15 residues long. CDR1 is LGHNA and CDR2 is YSLEER in the germline V gene.

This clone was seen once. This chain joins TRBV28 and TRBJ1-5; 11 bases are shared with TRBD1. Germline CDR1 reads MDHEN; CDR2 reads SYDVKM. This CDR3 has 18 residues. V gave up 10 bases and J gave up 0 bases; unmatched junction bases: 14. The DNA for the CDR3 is TGTGCCACTGTTCCGCCGGGACAGGGGGACCTTAGCAATCAGCCCCAGCATTTT. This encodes CATVPPGQGDLSNQPQHF. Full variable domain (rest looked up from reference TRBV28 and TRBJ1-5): DVKVTQSSRYLVKRTGEKVFLECVQDMDHENMFWYRQDPGLGLRLIYFSYDVKMKEKGDIPEGYSVSREKKERFSLILESASTNQTSMYLCATVPPGQGDLSNQPQHFGDGTRLSIL.

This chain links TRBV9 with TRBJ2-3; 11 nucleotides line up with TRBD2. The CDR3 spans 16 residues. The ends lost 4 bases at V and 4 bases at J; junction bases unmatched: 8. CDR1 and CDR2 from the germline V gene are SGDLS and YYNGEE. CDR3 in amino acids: CASSLSGGAFADTQYF. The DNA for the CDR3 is TGTGCCAGCAGCCTTAGCGGGGGGGCATTTGCAGATACGCAGTATTTT.

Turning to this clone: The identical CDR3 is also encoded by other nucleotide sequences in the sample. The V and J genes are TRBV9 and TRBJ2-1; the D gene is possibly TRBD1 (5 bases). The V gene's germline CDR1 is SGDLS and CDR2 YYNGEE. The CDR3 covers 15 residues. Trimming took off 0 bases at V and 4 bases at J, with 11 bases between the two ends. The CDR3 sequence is CASSVVAGSYNEQFF. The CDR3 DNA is TGTGCCAGCAGCGTAGTAGCAGGGTCGTACAATGAGCAGTTCTTC.

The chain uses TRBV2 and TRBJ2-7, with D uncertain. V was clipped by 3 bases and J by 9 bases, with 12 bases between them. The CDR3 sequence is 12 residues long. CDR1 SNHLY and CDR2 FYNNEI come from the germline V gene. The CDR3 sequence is CASSDLTPLQYF. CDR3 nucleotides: TGTGCCAGCAGTGATTTGACCCCCTTGCAGTACTTC.

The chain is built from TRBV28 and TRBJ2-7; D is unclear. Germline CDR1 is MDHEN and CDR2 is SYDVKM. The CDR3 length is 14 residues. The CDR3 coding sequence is TGTGTGACTCGACGTAGGCCTAGAACCTACGAGCAGTACTTC. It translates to CVTRRRPRTYEQYF.

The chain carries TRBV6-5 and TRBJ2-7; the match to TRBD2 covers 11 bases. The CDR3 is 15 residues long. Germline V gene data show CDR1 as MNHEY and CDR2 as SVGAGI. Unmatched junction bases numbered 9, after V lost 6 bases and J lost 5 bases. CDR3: CASRTRLAGRDEQYF. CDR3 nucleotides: TGTGCCAGCAGGACCAGACTAGCGGGACGGGACGAGCAGTACTTC.

Here the CDR3 reads CASSYLETQYF. CDR3 nucleotide sequence: TGTGCCAGCAGTTATTTAGAGACCCAGTACTTC. V gene TRBV6-6 combines with J gene TRBJ2-5, with no clear D. CDR1 and CDR2 from the germline V gene are MNHNY and SVGAGI (reference sequence). The CDR3 loop spans 11 amino acids. V was pared by 3 bases and J by 4 bases, with 3 bases between.

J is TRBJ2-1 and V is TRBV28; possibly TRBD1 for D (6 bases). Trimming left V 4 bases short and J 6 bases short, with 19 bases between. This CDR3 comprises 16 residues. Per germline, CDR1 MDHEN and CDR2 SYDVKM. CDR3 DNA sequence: TGTGCCAGCAGTTCCCCCGCGACAGGCCGTGGCAATGAGCAGTTCTTC. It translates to CASSSPATGRGNEQFF.

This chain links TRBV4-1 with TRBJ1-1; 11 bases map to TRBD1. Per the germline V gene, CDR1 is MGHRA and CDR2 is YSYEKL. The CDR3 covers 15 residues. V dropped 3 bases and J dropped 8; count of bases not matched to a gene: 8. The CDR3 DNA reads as TGCGCCAGCAGCCAGGCGGACAGGGGGCAAGGGGAAGCTTTCTTT. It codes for CASSQADRGQGEAFF.

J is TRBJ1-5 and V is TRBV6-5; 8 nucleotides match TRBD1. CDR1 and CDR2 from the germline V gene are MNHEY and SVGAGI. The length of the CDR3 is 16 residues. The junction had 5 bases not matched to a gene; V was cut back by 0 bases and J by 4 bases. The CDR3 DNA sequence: TGTGCCAGCAGTTACTCCCGGACAGGGCAAAATCAGCCCCAGCATTTT. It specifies CASSYSRTGQNQPQHF.

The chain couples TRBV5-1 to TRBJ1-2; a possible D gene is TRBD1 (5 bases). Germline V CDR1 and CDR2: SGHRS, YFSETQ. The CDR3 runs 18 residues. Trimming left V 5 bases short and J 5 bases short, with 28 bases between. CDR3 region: CASSSPGIQIDSLYGYTF. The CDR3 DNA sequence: TGCGCCAGCAGTTCCCCGGGCATACAAATAGACAGCCTATATGGCTACACCTTC.

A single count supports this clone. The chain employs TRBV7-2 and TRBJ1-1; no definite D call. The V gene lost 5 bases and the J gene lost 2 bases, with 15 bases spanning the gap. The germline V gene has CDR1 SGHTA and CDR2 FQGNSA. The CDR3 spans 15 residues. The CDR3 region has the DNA TGTGCCAGCAGCGACTTTGAAAATTCCAACACTGAAGCTTTCTTT. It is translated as CASSDFENSNTEAFF. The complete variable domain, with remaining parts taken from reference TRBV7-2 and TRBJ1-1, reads GAGVSQSPSNKVTEKGKDVELRCDPISGHTALYWYRQSLGQGLEFLIYFQGNSAPDKSGLPSDRFSAERTGGSVSTLTIQRTQQEDSAVYLCASSDFENSNTEAFFGQGTRLTVV.

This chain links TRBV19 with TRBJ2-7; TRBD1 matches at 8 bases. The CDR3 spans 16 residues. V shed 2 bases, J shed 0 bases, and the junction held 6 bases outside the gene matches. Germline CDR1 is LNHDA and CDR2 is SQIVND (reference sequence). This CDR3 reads CASSITGTGSSYEQYF. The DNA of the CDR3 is TGTGCCAGTAGTATAACCGGGACAGGAAGCTCCTACGAGCAGTACTTC.

CDR3 in amino acids: CASRRDSNYGYTF. CDR3 DNA: TGCGCCAGCAGACGGGACTCTAACTATGGCTACACCTTC. The chain employs TRBV5-1 and TRBJ1-2; D perhaps matches TRBD1 (5 bases). The ends were cut back, 5 bases at V and 0 bases at J, with 8 bases in the middle. Germline V gene sequence: CDR1 SGHRS, CDR2 YFSETQ. The length of the CDR3 is 13 residues.

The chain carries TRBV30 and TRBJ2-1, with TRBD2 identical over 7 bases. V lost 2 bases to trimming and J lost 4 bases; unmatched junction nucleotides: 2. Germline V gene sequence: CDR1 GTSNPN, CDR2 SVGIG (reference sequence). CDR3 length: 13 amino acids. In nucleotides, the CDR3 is TGTGCCTGGAGTCTAGCGGTTTACAATGAGCAGTTCTTC. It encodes CAWSLAVYNEQFF. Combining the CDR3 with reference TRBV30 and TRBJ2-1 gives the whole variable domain SQTIHQWPATLVQPVGSPLSLECTVEGTSNPNLYWYRQAAGRGLQLLFYSVGIGQISSEVPQNLSASRPQDRQFILSSKKLLLSDSGFYLCAWSLAVYNEQFFGPGTRLTVL.

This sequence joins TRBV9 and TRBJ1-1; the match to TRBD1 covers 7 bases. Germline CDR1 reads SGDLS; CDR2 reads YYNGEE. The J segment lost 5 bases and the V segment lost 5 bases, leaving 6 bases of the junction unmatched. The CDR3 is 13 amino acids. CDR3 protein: CASSLTGDTEAFF. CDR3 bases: TGTGCCAGCAGTCTAACAGGGGATACTGAAGCTTTCTTT.

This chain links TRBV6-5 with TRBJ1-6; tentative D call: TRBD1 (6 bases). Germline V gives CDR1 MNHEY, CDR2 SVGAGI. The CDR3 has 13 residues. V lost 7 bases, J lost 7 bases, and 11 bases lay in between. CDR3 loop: CASKRTENSPLHF. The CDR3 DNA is TGTGCCAGCAAGAGGACAGAGAATTCACCCCTCCACTTT.

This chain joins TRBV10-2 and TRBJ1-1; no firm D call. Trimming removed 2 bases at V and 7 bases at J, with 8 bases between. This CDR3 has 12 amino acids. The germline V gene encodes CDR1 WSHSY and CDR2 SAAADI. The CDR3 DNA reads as TGCGCCAGCAGTGAGCGCGGGAGTGAAGCTTTCTTT. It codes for CASSERGSEAFF.

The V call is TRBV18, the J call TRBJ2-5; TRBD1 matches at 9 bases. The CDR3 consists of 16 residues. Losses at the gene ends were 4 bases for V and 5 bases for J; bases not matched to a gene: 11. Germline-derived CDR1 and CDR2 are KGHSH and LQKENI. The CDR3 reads CASSLSGTGIGETQYF. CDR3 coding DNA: TGTGCCAGCTCACTATCCGGGACAGGGATCGGGGAGACCCAGTACTTC.

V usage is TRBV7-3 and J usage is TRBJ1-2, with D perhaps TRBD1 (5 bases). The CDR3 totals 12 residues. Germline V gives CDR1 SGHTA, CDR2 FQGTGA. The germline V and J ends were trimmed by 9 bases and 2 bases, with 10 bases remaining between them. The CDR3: CARPTVNYGYTF. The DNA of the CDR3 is TGTGCCAGACCGACAGTAAACTATGGCTACACCTTC.

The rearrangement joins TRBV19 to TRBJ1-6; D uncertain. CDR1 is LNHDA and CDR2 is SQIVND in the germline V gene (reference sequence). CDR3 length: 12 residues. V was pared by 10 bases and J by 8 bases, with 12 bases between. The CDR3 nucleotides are TGTGCCACTTCCGCCGGGTATTCACCCCTCCACTTT. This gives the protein CATSAGYSPLHF.

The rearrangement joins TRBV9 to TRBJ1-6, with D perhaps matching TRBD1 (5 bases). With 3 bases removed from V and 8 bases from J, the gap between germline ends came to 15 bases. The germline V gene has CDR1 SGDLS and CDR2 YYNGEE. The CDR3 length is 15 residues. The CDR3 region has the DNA TGTGCCAGCAGCGGAGAACAGGCGCGGTATTCACCCCTCCACTTT. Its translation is CASSGEQARYSPLHF.

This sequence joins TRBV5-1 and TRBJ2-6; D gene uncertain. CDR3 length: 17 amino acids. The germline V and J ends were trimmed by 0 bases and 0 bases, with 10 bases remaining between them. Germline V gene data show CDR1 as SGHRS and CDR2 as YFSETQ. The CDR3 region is CASSLEPQSSGANVLTF. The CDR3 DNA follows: TGCGCCAGCAGCTTGGAACCCCAGAGCTCTGGGGCCAACGTCCTGACTTTC. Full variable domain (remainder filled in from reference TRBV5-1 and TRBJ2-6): KAGVTQTPRYLIKTRGQQVTLSCSPISGHRSVSWYQQTPGQGLQFLFEYFSETQRNKGNFPGRFSGRQFSNSRSEMNVSTLELGDSALYLCASSLEPQSSGANVLTFGAGSRLTVL.

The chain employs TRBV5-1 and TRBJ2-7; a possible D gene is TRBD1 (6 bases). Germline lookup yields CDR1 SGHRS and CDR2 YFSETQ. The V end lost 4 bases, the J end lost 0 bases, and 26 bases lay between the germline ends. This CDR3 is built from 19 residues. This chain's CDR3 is CASSVTQGIGRVSSYEQYF. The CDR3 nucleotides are TGCGCCAGCAGCGTAACACAGGGAATAGGTAGAGTCTCCTCCTACGAGCAGTACTTC.

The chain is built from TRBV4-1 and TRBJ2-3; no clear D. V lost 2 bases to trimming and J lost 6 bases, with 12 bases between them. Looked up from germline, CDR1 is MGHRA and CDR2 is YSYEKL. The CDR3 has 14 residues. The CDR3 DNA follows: TGCGCCAGCAGCCAACCCGCATCCAGGGATACGCAGTATTTT. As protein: CASSQPASRDTQYF.